The T cell receptor beta chain described here comes from a study of beta chain features in type 1 diabetes. Study at large: Patients looked much like healthy donors when it came to age, gender and cell yields.

The study, taken as a whole, reports: In type 1 diabetes patients, VDJ junctions had fewer insertions; deletions at these junctions were more frequent. Sampled from patients, naive, central memory and Treg TCRB repertoires appeared more similar than those sampled from healthy donors.

Investigators reverse transcribed all isolated RNA, so they sequenced expressed TCRB transcripts. Deep immunoSEQ sequencing covered naive, central memory and regulatory T cell samples. Repertoires were generated with immunoSEQ multiplex PCR, while TCRdb's copy carries only in-frame clones and drops some. Altogether around 200,000 clones are present, about 13% being singletons, with the ten largest covering 0.62%. The germline CDR1 and CDR2 sequences are SQVTM and ANQGSEA. The CDR3 length is 17 residues. Trimming removed 1 base at V and 0 bases at J, with 16 bases between. In this sample, this clone turned up a few times. Its antigen is not identified.

The genes are TRBV29-1 and TRBJ2-4; D may be TRBD2 (6 bases). Sequencing used central memory CD4+ T cells from blood. This receptor was taken from a woman under 30 in good health. CDR3 residues: CSVEGLRRAGAKNIQYF. CDR3 DNA: TGCAGCGTTGAAGGGCTACGGCGAGCGGGAGCCAAAAACATTCAGTACTTC.